The clone carrying this T cell receptor (beta chain) has a single count. The antigen is unknown. These data come from a study of T cell responses to AZD1222 COVID-19 vaccine. Method: immunoSEQ multiplex PCR; TCRdb's copy keeps in-frame clones and lacks some. The sample carries about 210,000 clones, around 94% recorded once. Findings and caveats of the study: Vaccine-associated CD4 TCRs spanned spike, dominant at 160-218 and 743-854. In the spike-specific TCR repertoire, nearly half reportedly target unmutated variant regions.

This TCR was recovered from an adult who received the MenACWY meningococcal vaccine as a control. The sequencing here drew on peripheral blood, taken 28 days after the second dose of the MenACWY control vaccine.

The CDR3 DNA reads TGTGCCAGCAGCGAGGGACTAGGAGGGGCGGGCTCCTACAATGAGCAGTTCTTC. Residues: CASSEGLGGAGSYNEQFF. This chain joins TRBV7-2 and TRBJ2-1, with 8 positions matching TRBD2. The trim removed 5 bases at V and 0 bases at J, leaving 12 bases unmatched. Germline CDR1 SGHTA, CDR2 FQGNSA. The length of the CDR3 is 18 residues.